The 20 T cell receptor beta chains reported below all come from one sample, sequenced in a study of T-cell memory formation after mild COVID-19. TCRdb reprocessed the 5' RACE reads via MiXCR and lists one record per CDR3 protein. The profile shows 110,000 to 150,000 distinct CDR3 sequences, 14% of them singletons. Material: PBMCs or a T cell subset sorted from them (not recorded which). The origin of the receptors is an adult woman who had mild COVID-19 (a few samples of this study predate the infection). Cell type and time point are not known.

The CDR3, as DNA: TGTGCCACCAGTGATTCGGACAGTCCCTACGAGCAGTACTTC. Protein sequence: CATSDSDSPYEQYF. The V call is TRBV24-1, the J call TRBJ2-7, with D maybe TRBD1 (6 bases). The V end lost 2 bases, the J end lost 2 bases, and 9 bases lay between the germline ends. In germline, CDR1 is KGHDR, CDR2 SFDVKD. The CDR3 has 14 amino acids.

This clonotype has at least ten counts. V is TRBV4-1 and J is TRBJ2-7; no clear D. Germline V CDR1 and CDR2: MGHRA, YSYEKL. Trimming pared 0 bases from V and 3 bases from J, leaving 12 bases between. The CDR3 sequence is 15 residues long. The chain's CDR3 is CASSQESHRYYEQYF. CDR3 DNA: TGCGCCAGCAGCCAAGAATCCCACCGGTACTACGAGCAGTACTTC.

The chain joins TRBV6-6 to TRBJ2-1; no firm D call. Germline V gene data show CDR1 as MNHNY and CDR2 as SVGAGI (reference sequence). This CDR3 is built from 16 residues. V gave up 8 bases and J gave up 2 bases, with 19 bases separating them. The CDR3 nucleotides read TGTGCCAGCTCGGATTCCCCGAGTGGGACCTACAATGAGCAGTTCTTC. Translation: CASSDSPSGTYNEQFF.

In this sample, this clonotype turned up a few times. J is TRBJ2-7 and V is TRBV6-6; D might be TRBD1 or TRBD2, each matching 5 bases. The ends were cut back, 0 bases at V and 3 bases at J, with 21 bases in the middle. From germline, CDR1 is MNHNY and CDR2 SVGAGI (reference sequence). This CDR3 region has 18 residues. The CDR3, as DNA: TGTGCCAGCAGTTACTCGCAGAATGGGGGAACCACCTTCTACGAGCAGTACTTC. The encoded protein is CASSYSQNGGTTFYEQYF.

Only a few counts were recorded for this clonotype. The J gene is TRBJ2-1, the V gene TRBV29-1; TRBD2 matches at 12 bases. The CDR3 is 13 residues long. With V trimmed by 7 bases and J by 6 bases, 4 bases remained unmatched. Germline-derived CDR1 and CDR2 are SQVTM and ANQGSEA. DNA for the CDR3: TGCAGCGGACTAGCGGGGGCCCTCAATGAGCAGTTCTTC. It translates to CSGLAGALNEQFF.

In this sample, this clonotype turned up many times. The chain recombines TRBV24-1 with TRBJ2-5, with 12 bases matching TRBD2. J was trimmed by 6 bases and V by 9 bases; bases with no gene match: 7. Germline CDR1 KGHDR, CDR2 SFDVKD. The CDR3 sequence is 14 residues long. The CDR3: CATSSGRARKTQYF. In nucleotides, the CDR3 is TGTGCCACCTCTAGCGGGAGGGCCCGGAAGACCCAGTACTTC.

This clonotype was observed a few times. The chain recombines TRBV10-3 with TRBJ1-1; D is ambiguous. The CDR3 spans 18 residues. CDR1 and CDR2 (germline): ENHRY, SYGVKD. The ends were cut back, 0 bases at V and 7 bases at J, with 24 bases in the middle. The CDR3 DNA is TGTGCCATCAGTGAGTCCCTGAGCCAGCCCTTGCGGGAAGGTGAAGCTTTCTTT. It yields the protein CAISESLSQPLREGEAFF.

This clonotype has more than one count but fewer than ten. The chain recombines TRBV24-1 with TRBJ2-3; TRBD1 is a possible D gene (6 bases). The V end was cut by 5 bases, the J end by 5 bases, with 16 bases between. The germline V gene encodes CDR1 KGHDR and CDR2 SFDVKD. This CDR3 is 15 amino acids long. This CDR3 reads CATSARTRTVDTQYF. CDR3 nucleotides: TGTGCCACCAGTGCCAGAACGCGGACAGTAGATACGCAGTATTTT.

The chain couples TRBV12-3 or TRBV12-4 to TRBJ1-1; no clear D. With 6 bases removed from V and 1 base from J, the gap between germline ends came to 12 bases. CDR3 length: 14 residues. CDR3 bases: TGTGCCAGCAGCGTCACTCTAACGAACACTGAAGCTTTCTTT. Amino acid sequence: CASSVTLTNTEAFF.

This clonotype was recorded a few times. The chain has TRBV5-6 and TRBJ1-4; 10 bases are a match to TRBD1. The CDR3 is 17 residues long. Germline V lookup: CDR1 SGHDT, CDR2 YYEEEE. V gave up 4 bases and J gave up 5 bases; unmatched junction bases: 11. As DNA, the CDR3 is TGTGCCAGCAGCGCCCCGGGACAGGGGATTCCCAATGAAAAACTGTTTTTT. This gives the protein CASSAPGQGIPNEKLFF.

This clonotype was counted between two and nine times. The CDR3 sequence: CASSIRLAVINEQFF. The CDR3 DNA reads as TGTGCCAGTAGTATCAGACTAGCGGTAATCAATGAGCAGTTCTTC. The rearrangement links TRBV19 to TRBJ2-1; 9 positions agree with TRBD2. In germline, CDR1 is LNHDA, CDR2 SQIVND (reference sequence). Trimming took 3 bases from V and 6 from J; bases not matched to a gene: 6. This CDR3 region has 15 residues.

This clonotype was seen once. This rearrangement joins TRBV12-3 or TRBV12-4 to TRBJ1-2, with D maybe TRBD1 (6 bases). V lost 2 bases and J 3 bases, leaving 10 bases between the germline ends. The CDR3 length is 14 residues. DNA for the CDR3: TGTGCCAGCAGTTTATCAGGGGTCGACTATGGCTACACCTTC. Residues: CASSLSGVDYGYTF.

V gene TRBV20-1 combines with J gene TRBJ1-2, with 8 positions matching TRBD1. Trimming took 3 bases from V and 7 from J; bases not matched to a gene: 7. CDR1 and CDR2 from the germline V gene are DFQATT and SNEGSKA (reference sequence). The CDR3 extends over 13 amino acids. CDR3 residues: CSARETGEGGYTF. The DNA for the CDR3 is TGCAGTGCTAGGGAGACAGGGGAGGGTGGCTACACCTTC.

This clonotype was counted between two and nine times. The chain has TRBV4-2 and TRBJ2-1, with 11 bases aligning to TRBD2. This CDR3 contains 18 residues. In germline, CDR1 is LGHNA, CDR2 YNFKEQ. Germline trimming cut 0 bases from V and 2 bases from J; bases unmatched to any gene: 6. The CDR3 spells CASSQEASGRMPYNEQFF. CDR3 DNA: TGTGCCAGCAGCCAAGAGGCTAGCGGGAGGATGCCCTACAATGAGCAGTTCTTC.

This chain joins TRBV30 and TRBJ1-1; D ambiguous. V was pared by 3 bases and J by 4 bases, with 3 bases between. Germline values: CDR1 GTSNPN, CDR2 SVGIG (reference sequence). The CDR3 runs 10 residues. The CDR3 loop is CAWRGTEAFF. CDR3 coding DNA: TGTGCCTGGAGAGGCACTGAAGCTTTCTTT.

The chain recombines TRBV6-5 with TRBJ2-7; D perhaps matches TRBD2 (6 bases). CDR1 and CDR2 from the germline V gene are MNHEY and SVGAGI. The CDR3 length is 15 residues. V was clipped by 0 bases and J by 2 bases, with 11 bases between them. The CDR3 region has the DNA TGTGCCAGCAGTTACTCGGGGGGTAGGACCTACGAGCAGTACTTC. As protein: CASSYSGGRTYEQYF.

The V call is TRBV29-1, the J call TRBJ2-7; D not resolved. Trimming stripped 6 bases from V and 2 bases from J, with 20 bases between. Germline values: CDR1 SQVTM, CDR2 ANQGSEA. This CDR3 contains 15 residues. The CDR3 reads CSVAEADPSPYEQYF. The CDR3 DNA reads TGCAGCGTCGCAGAAGCAGATCCCAGTCCCTACGAGCAGTACTTC.

The gene calls are TRBV12-3 or TRBV12-4 and TRBJ2-7; TRBD1 might be the D (6 bases). The CDR3 has 14 amino acids. With 3 bases removed from V and 2 bases from J, the gap between germline ends came to 11 bases. The CDR3 is CASSFQGMAYEQYF. The CDR3 DNA reads TGTGCCAGCAGTTTCCAGGGGATGGCCTACGAGCAGTACTTC.

This clonotype was seen only a few times. The chain employs TRBV9 and TRBJ2-3; TRBD2 matches 9 bases. This CDR3 has 17 residues. Germline trimming cut 3 bases from V and 4 bases from J; bases unmatched to any gene: 12. CDR1 is SGDLS, CDR2 YYNGEE, per germline. CDR3 in amino acids: CASSAVISGSPADTQYF. The CDR3 region has the DNA TGTGCCAGCAGCGCTGTCATTAGCGGGAGCCCCGCAGATACGCAGTATTTT.

This clonotype was seen a handful of times. The rearrangement joins TRBV4-3 to TRBJ2-7, with unresolved D. CDR1 is LGHNA, CDR2 YSLEER, per germline. V was cut by 0 bases and J by 4 bases, with 7 bases left in between. There are 13 residues in the CDR3. The chain's CDR3 is CASSQDLAYEQYF. The CDR3 coding sequence is TGCGCCAGCAGCCAAGATCTCGCGTACGAGCAGTACTTC.